The 29 T cell receptor beta chains reported below all come from one sample, sequenced in a study of blood T cell repertoires in COVID-19. Some clones are missing from TCRdb's copy, which holds only in-frame ones; the method was immunoSEQ multiplex PCR. The sample consists of about 380,000 clones, 88% of them appearing once. Sequencing was carried out using PBMCs or T cells enriched from blood (not recorded which). These receptors all come from a woman aged 18 to 35 who had recovered from COVID-19.

The V and J genes are TRBV2 and TRBJ1-6; TRBD1 might be the D (5 bases). The V gene lost 6 bases and the J gene lost 6 bases, with 12 bases spanning the gap. From germline, CDR1 is SNHLY and CDR2 FYNNEI. There are 14 residues in the CDR3. The CDR3, as DNA: TGTGCCAGCAGCCTTGGGAGGGGTAATTCACCCCTCCACTTT. It translates to CASSLGRGNSPLHF.

This clone was observed a single time. The chain links TRBV2 to TRBJ2-1, with 7 bases aligning to TRBD1. This CDR3 comprises 15 residues. In germline, CDR1 is SNHLY, CDR2 FYNNEI. Germline trimming cut 7 bases from V and 5 bases from J; bases unmatched to any gene: 11. The CDR3 sequence: CASTPPGTVNNEQFF. The CDR3 DNA follows: TGTGCCAGCACTCCTCCCGGGACAGTCAACAATGAGCAGTTCTTC. Looking up the rest from reference TRBV2 and TRBJ2-1 gives the full variable domain: EPEVTQTPSHQVTQMGQEVILRCVPISNHLYFYWYRQILGQKVEFLVSFYNNEISEKSEIFDDQFSVERPDGSNFTLKIRSTKLEDSAMYFCASTPPGTVNNEQFFGPGTRLTVL.

The chain couples TRBV27 to TRBJ2-1; possibly TRBD1 for D (5 bases). V dropped 3 bases and J dropped 10 bases, with 10 bases sitting between them. This CDR3 contains 12 residues. The germline V gene encodes CDR1 MNHEY and CDR2 SMNVEV (reference sequence). CDR3 residues: CASSFLDSEQFF. The DNA for the CDR3 is TGTGCCAGCAGTTTCTTAGACAGCGAGCAGTTCTTC.

To note about this clone: Other DNA sequences of this sample code for an identical CDR3. V gene TRBV6-5 combines with J gene TRBJ1-2, with a tentative D call TRBD1 (6 bases). The V end was cut by 0 bases, the J end by 8 bases, with 13 bases between. The CDR3 loop spans 14 amino acids. Looked up from germline, CDR1 is MNHEY and CDR2 is SVGAGI. CDR3 amino acids: CASSYSTQGYGYTF. For the CDR3, the DNA is TGTGCCAGCAGTTACTCTACACAGGGTTACGGCTACACCTTC.

This clone was observed once. DNA of the CDR3: TGTGCCAGCAGCGTAATGGACACTCGGGCTGGAAACACCATATATTTT. It specifies CASSVMDTRAGNTIYF. The chain links TRBV9 to TRBJ1-3; weak D call: TRBD1 (5 bases). The germline V gene encodes CDR1 SGDLS and CDR2 YYNGEE. With 1 base removed from V and 2 bases from J, the gap between germline ends came to 13 bases. This CDR3 region has 16 residues.

The CDR3 nucleotides read TGTGCCAGCAGTAACCGGGGTTTGGAGCCCCAGCATTTT. Amino acid sequence: CASSNRGLEPQHF. The chain recombines TRBV2 with TRBJ1-5; no clear D gene. Germline CDR1 SNHLY, CDR2 FYNNEI. Trimming left V 5 bases short and J 8 bases short, with 13 bases between. The CDR3 is 13 amino acids.

The V call is TRBV9, the J call TRBJ2-2; TRBD2 is a possible D gene (6 bases). Deletions cut 2 bases from V and 2 bases from J, with 16 bases between. The CDR3 runs to 17 residues. From germline, CDR1 is SGDLS and CDR2 YYNGEE. Here the CDR3 reads CASSVYSAGYNTGELFF. CDR3 bases: TGTGCCAGCAGCGTGTACTCGGCGGGGTATAACACCGGGGAGCTGTTTTTT.

The J gene is TRBJ2-5, the V gene TRBV6-5; TRBD1 aligns across 8 bases. This CDR3 region has 15 residues. Per the germline V gene, CDR1 is MNHEY and CDR2 is SVGAGI. Trimming at V came to 2 bases and at J to 5 bases, leaving 7 bases not matched to a gene. The CDR3 DNA sequence: TGTGCCAGCAGTTACCCGGGACAGGACCGGGAGACCCAGTACTTC. Residues: CASSYPGQDRETQYF.

This clone occurred a few times. This chain links TRBV19 with TRBJ1-1; maybe TRBD1 (6 bases). The germline V gene encodes CDR1 LNHDA and CDR2 SQIVND (reference sequence). The CDR3 covers 13 residues. Trimming removed 5 bases at V and 4 bases at J, with 11 bases between. The CDR3 region is CASSSAGVTEAFF. The DNA for the CDR3 is TGTGCCAGTAGTTCGGCAGGGGTCACTGAAGCTTTCTTT.

This clone turned up a few times. The sample holds other DNA sequences that translate to the same CDR3. CDR3 loop: CASSYSSYEQYF. DNA for the CDR3: TGTGCCAGCAGTTACTCCTCGTACGAGCAGTACTTC. V gene TRBV6-5 combines with J gene TRBJ2-7; D call uncertain. V gave up 0 bases and J gave up 4 bases, with 4 bases separating them. CDR3 size: 12 residues. CDR1 and CDR2 (germline): MNHEY, SVGAGI.

V is TRBV30 and J is TRBJ2-5; a weak D match, TRBD1 (5 bases). The V end was cut by 1 base, the J end by 5 bases, with 11 bases between. This CDR3 spans 13 amino acids. From germline, CDR1 is GTSNPN and CDR2 SVGIG (reference sequence). CDR3 in DNA: TGTGCCTGGAGTGGGGGCAACGCGGAGACCCAGTACTTC. Amino acids: CAWSGGNAETQYF.

J is TRBJ2-5 and V is TRBV29-1, with a possible D match to TRBD2 (5 bases). The CDR3 is 14 residues long. CDR1 is SQVTM, CDR2 ANQGSEA, per germline. The V and J ends lost 2 bases and 0 bases respectively, with 10 bases between them. Here the CDR3 reads CSVERRQYQETQYF. CDR3 sequence (DNA): TGCAGCGTTGAAAGGAGGCAGTACCAAGAGACCCAGTACTTC.

The genes are TRBV7-8 and TRBJ1-1; no clear D gene. Trimming took 8 bases from V and 0 from J, leaving 10 bases between them. The CDR3 covers 13 residues. Germline CDR1 reads SGHVS; CDR2 reads FQNEAQ. CDR3 in DNA: TGTGCCAGCTCTGAGGGATTGAACACTGAAGCTTTCTTT. The encoded protein is CASSEGLNTEAFF.

This chain links TRBV10-2 with TRBJ2-1; D might be TRBD1 (6 bases). Germline V gene data show CDR1 as WSHSY and CDR2 as SAAADI. This CDR3 region has 15 residues. Trimming pared 0 bases from V and 5 bases from J, leaving 11 bases between. CDR3 nucleotides: TGCGCCAGCAGTGAGTCGTGGACAGCACACAATGAGCAGTTCTTC. The encoded protein is CASSESWTAHNEQFF.

The chain carries TRBV5-4 and TRBJ1-2; 7 nucleotides agree with TRBD1. CDR3 length: 13 amino acids. Germline trimming cut 4 bases from V and 3 bases from J; bases unmatched to any gene: 3. The germline gives CDR1 SGHNT, CDR2 YYREEE (reference sequence). Written as DNA, the CDR3 is TGTGCCAGCAGCGACAGGGAGGACTATGGCTACACCTTC. Translated: CASSDREDYGYTF.

This clone was counted once. The chain has TRBV9 and TRBJ2-7; D possibly corresponds to TRBD2 (6 bases). Between the trimmed V and J ends, which lost 3 bases and 0 bases, there was a span of 13 bases. The CDR3 is made up of 15 amino acids. Germline V CDR1 and CDR2: SGDLS, YYNGEE. The CDR3 sequence is CASSGGTGVSYEQYF. The CDR3 bases are TGTGCCAGCAGCGGTGGGACGGGAGTCTCCTACGAGCAGTACTTC.

For this clone: Other DNA sequences in the same sample also yield this CDR3. This rearrangement joins TRBV18 to TRBJ1-6; a possible D gene is TRBD1 (6 bases). Trimming left V 3 bases short and J 6 bases short, with 12 bases between. The CDR3 is made up of 15 amino acids. CDR1 is KGHSH, CDR2 LQKENI, per germline. This CDR3 is CASSPPGQPNSPLHF. For the CDR3, the DNA is TGTGCCAGCTCACCTCCGGGACAACCTAATTCACCCCTCCACTTT.

The rearrangement links TRBV11-3 to TRBJ2-7; 7 positions match TRBD1. The V gene end was trimmed by 3 bases and the J gene end by 4 bases; junction bases not matched to a gene: 6. CDR3 length: 14 amino acids. Per germline, CDR1 SGHNT and CDR2 YENEEA. The CDR3 DNA reads TGTGCCAGCAGCTTTGGCAGGGGGTCTTACGAGCAGTACTTC. It yields the protein CASSFGRGSYEQYF.

The chain has TRBV21-1 and TRBJ1-2; TRBD1 is the table's D call, not checked against the DNA. TRBV21-1 is a known pseudogene. The CDR3 is made up of 15 amino acids. The CDR3 protein is CASSKETGDRYGYTF. Written as DNA, the CDR3 is TGTGCCAGCAGCAAAGAGACAGGGGATCGCTATGGCTACACCTTC.

The chain is built from TRBV19 and TRBJ1-2; 8 positions agree with TRBD1. This CDR3 comprises 18 residues. Germline trimming cut 7 bases from V and 0 bases from J; bases unmatched to any gene: 16. From germline, CDR1 is LNHDA and CDR2 SQIVND (reference sequence). This CDR3 reads CASNGLGQDILANYGYTF. CDR3 nucleotides: TGTGCCAGTAATGGCCTGGGACAGGACATATTAGCTAACTATGGCTACACCTTC.

The chain joins TRBV30 to TRBJ2-7, with TRBD1 matching 8 bases. The V and J ends lost 8 bases and 2 bases, in that order; junction bases with no gene match: 5. Germline loops: CDR1 GTSNPN, CDR2 SVGIG (reference sequence). CDR3 size: 12 residues. The CDR3, as DNA: TGTGCCGGCGGGACAGGACCCTACGAGCAGTACTTC. The encoded protein is CAGGTGPYEQYF.

The chain carries TRBV5-4 and TRBJ1-4; 10 bases align to TRBD1. This CDR3 spans 17 amino acids. Unmatched junction bases numbered 12, after V lost 4 bases and J lost 6 bases. From germline, CDR1 is SGHNT and CDR2 YYREEE (reference sequence). The CDR3 DNA reads TGTGCCAGCAGCCTAAGCTTAGACAGGGGGCGAGATGAAAAACTGTTTTTT. It codes for CASSLSLDRGRDEKLFF.

The chain carries TRBV7-2 and TRBJ1-1, with 10 nucleotides matching TRBD1. Germline lookup yields CDR1 SGHTA and CDR2 FQGNSA. V trimming: 6 bases; J trimming: 3 bases; junction bases outside the gene matches: 4. The CDR3 runs 14 residues. This CDR3 reads CASRTGGIDTEAFF. Here the CDR3 DNA reads TGTGCCAGCAGGACAGGGGGCATCGACACTGAAGCTTTCTTT.

This clone occurred once. CDR3 amino acids: CSAFQGTAFF. The CDR3 bases are TGCAGTGCTTTCCAGGGGACGGCTTTCTTT. The V gene is TRBV20-1, the J gene TRBJ1-1; D possibly corresponds to TRBD1 (6 bases). CDR1 and CDR2 (germline): DFQATT, SNEGSKA (reference sequence). The CDR3 runs to 10 residues. The V and J ends lost 5 bases and 11 bases respectively, with 12 bases between them.

The chain is built from TRBV6-5 and TRBJ1-6, with TRBD1 matching 7 bases. Germline values: CDR1 MNHEY, CDR2 SVGAGI. CDR3 length: 15 residues. Trimming cost V 6 bases and J 3 bases; bases outside gene matches: 5. As DNA, the CDR3 is TGTGCCAGCAGAACCGGGACAGACTATAATTCACCCCTCCACTTT. Translated, it gives CASRTGTDYNSPLHF.

J is TRBJ2-7 and V is TRBV11-3, with D perhaps matching TRBD1 (7 bases). The CDR3 covers 15 residues. V was clipped by 5 bases and J by 1 base, with 15 bases between them. Germline loops: CDR1 SGHNT, CDR2 YENEEA. The CDR3 region has the DNA TGTGCCAGCAGCCTGGGCCAGGGGGGATCCTACGAGCAGTACTTC. Translated: CASSLGQGGSYEQYF.

The chain uses TRBV18 and TRBJ2-5; 7 bases match TRBD2. Per germline, CDR1 KGHSH and CDR2 LQKENI. With 0 bases clipped from V and 2 bases from J, the junction kept 3 bases outside the gene matches. The CDR3 runs 15 residues. The CDR3: CASSPPPGGQETQYF. The CDR3 DNA is TGTGCCAGCTCACCACCACCGGGGGGACAAGAGACCCAGTACTTC.

This chain links TRBV18 with TRBJ1-1; D might be TRBD1 (6 bases). The germline V and J ends were trimmed by 6 bases and 7 bases, with 18 bases remaining between them. This CDR3 has 14 residues. The V gene's germline CDR1 is KGHSH and CDR2 LQKENI. This chain's CDR3 is CASSHRDKTGEAFF. Here the CDR3 DNA reads TGTGCCAGCTCTCACAGGGATAAGACGGGTGAAGCTTTCTTT.

This sequence joins TRBV18 and TRBJ2-3, with a possible D match to TRBD2 (6 bases). Germline V gene data show CDR1 as KGHSH and CDR2 as LQKENI. The germline V and J ends were trimmed by 3 bases and 1 base, with 8 bases remaining between them. The CDR3 has 14 amino acids. The CDR3 DNA reads as TGTGCCAGCTCACCGGGCGGGGGCACAGATACGCAGTATTTT. It translates to CASSPGGGTDTQYF.